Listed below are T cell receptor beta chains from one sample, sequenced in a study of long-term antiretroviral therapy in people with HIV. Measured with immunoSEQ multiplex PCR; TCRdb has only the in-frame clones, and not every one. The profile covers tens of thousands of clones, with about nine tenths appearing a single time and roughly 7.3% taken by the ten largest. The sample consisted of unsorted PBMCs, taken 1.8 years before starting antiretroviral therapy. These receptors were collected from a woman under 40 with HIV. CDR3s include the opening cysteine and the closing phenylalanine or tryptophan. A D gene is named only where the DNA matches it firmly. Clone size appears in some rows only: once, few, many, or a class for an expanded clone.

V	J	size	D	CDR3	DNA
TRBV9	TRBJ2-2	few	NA	CASSVEGAVTGELFF	TGTGCCAGCAGCGTAGAAGGGGCGGTCACCGGGGAGCTGTTTTTT
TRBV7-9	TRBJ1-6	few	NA	CASSPLEGINSPLHF	TGTGCCAGCAGCCCCTTAGAGGGTATTAATTCACCCCTCCACTTT
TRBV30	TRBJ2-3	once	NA	CAWSGGGPSDTQYF	TGTGCCTGGAGTGGGGGGGGGCCTTCGGATACGCAGTATTTT
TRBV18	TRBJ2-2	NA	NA	CASSPWGQITGELFF	TGTGCCAGCTCACCTTGGGGCCAGATCACCGGGGAGCTGTTTTTT
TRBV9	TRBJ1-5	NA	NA	CASSSDSNQPQHF	TGTGCCAGCAGCTCGGACAGCAATCAGCCCCAGCATTTT
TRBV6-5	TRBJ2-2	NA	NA	CASSTGSPNTGELFF	TGTGCCAGCAGCACCGGGTCGCCGAACACCGGGGAGCTGTTTTTT
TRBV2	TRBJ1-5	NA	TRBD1	CASRETGMGNQPQHF	TGTGCCAGCAGGGAGACAGGGATGGGCAATCAGCCCCAGCATTTT
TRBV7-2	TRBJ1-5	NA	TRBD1	CASRPTGGGNQPQHF	TGTGCCAGCAGACCGACAGGGGGTGGCAATCAGCCCCAGCATTTT
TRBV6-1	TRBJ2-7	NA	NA	CASMKSSYEQYF	TGTGCCAGCATGAAGAGCTCCTACGAGCAGTACTTC
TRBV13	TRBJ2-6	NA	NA	CASSLQGSSGANVLTF	TGTGCCAGCAGCTTACAGGGGAGCTCTGGGGCCAACGTCCTGACTTTC
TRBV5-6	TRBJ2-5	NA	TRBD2	CASSLRLAVQETQYF	TGTGCCAGCAGCTTGAGGCTAGCGGTACAAGAGACCCAGTACTTC
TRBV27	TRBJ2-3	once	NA	CASSPLASITDMQYF	TGTGCCAGCAGTCCTTTAGCGTCTATCACAGATATGCAGTATTTT
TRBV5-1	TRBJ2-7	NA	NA	CASSEGRNHPYEQYF	TGCGCCAGCAGTGAGGGGAGAAATCATCCCTACGAGCAGTACTTC
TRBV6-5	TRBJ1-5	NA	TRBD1	CASSRGQGVGQPQHF	TGTGCCAGCAGCCGAGGACAGGGGGTCGGTCAGCCCCAGCATTTT
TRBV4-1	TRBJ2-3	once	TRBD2	CASSQAGTSGGVGTDTQYF	TGCGCCAGCAGCCAAGCCGGGACTAGCGGGGGGGTGGGCACAGATACGCAGTATTTT
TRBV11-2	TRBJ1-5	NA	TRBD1	CASSLTGGGNQPQHF	TGTGCCAGCAGCTTGACAGGGGGCGGCAATCAGCCCCAGCATTTT
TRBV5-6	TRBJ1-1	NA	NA	CASSFFKGNTEAFF	TGTGCCAGCAGCTTCTTTAAGGGGAACACTGAAGCTTTCTTT
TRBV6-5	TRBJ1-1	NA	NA	CASSRARNTEAFF	TGTGCCAGCAGTAGGGCGAGGAACACTGAAGCTTTCTTT
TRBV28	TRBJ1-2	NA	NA	CASTKAGGGGSYTF	TGTGCCAGCACTAAAGCGGGGGGGGGAGGAAGCTACACCTTC
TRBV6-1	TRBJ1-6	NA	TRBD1	CASRPQGVYNSPLHF	TGTGCCAGCAGACCACAGGGGGTCTATAATTCACCCCTCCACTTT
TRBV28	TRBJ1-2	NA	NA	CASSISGTSGYTF	TGTGCCAGTTCCATATCCGGGACGTCTGGCTACACCTTC
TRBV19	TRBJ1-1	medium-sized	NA	CASSLRGDPAFF	TGTGCCAGTAGTCTCCGGGGGGACCCAGCTTTCTTT
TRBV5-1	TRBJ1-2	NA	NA	CASSLEADPLGYTF	TGCGCCAGCAGCTTGGAGGCGGACCCCTTGGGCTACACCTTC
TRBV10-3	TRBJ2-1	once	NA	CAISELPSREQFF	TGTGCCATCAGTGAATTACCGTCGAGGGAGCAGTTCTTC
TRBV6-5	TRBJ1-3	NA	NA	CASSYSAQTSGNTIYF	TGTGCCAGCAGTTACTCGGCCCAGACCTCTGGAAACACCATATATTTT
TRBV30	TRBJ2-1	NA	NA	CAWSVGENEQFF	TGTGCCTGGAGTGTTGGAGAGAATGAGCAGTTCTTC
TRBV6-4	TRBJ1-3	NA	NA	CASSASSGNTIYF	TGTGCCAGCAGCGCGAGCTCTGGAAACACCATATATTTT
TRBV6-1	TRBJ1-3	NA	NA	CASMGRQTSGNTIYF	TGTGCCAGCATGGGACGGCAAACCTCTGGAAACACCATATATTTT
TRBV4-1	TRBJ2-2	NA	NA	CASSPMAGELFF	TGCGCCAGCAGCCCCATGGCCGGGGAGCTGTTTTTT
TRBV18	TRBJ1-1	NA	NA	CASSPLSGLNTEAFF	TGTGCCAGCTCACCGCTTTCAGGGCTGAACACTGAAGCTTTCTTT
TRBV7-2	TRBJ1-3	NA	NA	CASSLGVAGGPGNTIYF	TGTGCCAGCAGCTTAGGGGTGGCGGGCGGCCCTGGAAACACCATATATTTT
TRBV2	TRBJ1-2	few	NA	CASGVGYTF	TGTGCCAGCGGTGTTGGCTACACCTTC
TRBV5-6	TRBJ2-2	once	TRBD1	CASSFRQGNTGELFF	TGTGCCAGCAGCTTTAGACAGGGGAACACCGGGGAGCTGTTTTTT
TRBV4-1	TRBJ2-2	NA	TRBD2	CASSQVSLKRGITGELFF	TGCGCCAGCAGCCAAGTCTCGCTTAAGCGGGGGATCACCGGGGAGCTGTTTTTT
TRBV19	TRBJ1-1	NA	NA	CASRDIGTTEAFF	TGTGCCAGTCGGGACATAGGGACCACTGAAGCTTTCTTT
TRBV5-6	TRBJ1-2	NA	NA	CASRGRANYGYTF	TGTGCCAGCCGGGGCAGGGCCAACTATGGCTACACCTTC
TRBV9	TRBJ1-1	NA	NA	CASSVDLEAFF	TGTGCCAGCAGCGTAGATCTTGAAGCTTTCTTT
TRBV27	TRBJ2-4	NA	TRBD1	CASSLPDRDKNIQYF	TGTGCCAGCAGTTTACCCGACAGGGACAAAAACATTCAGTACTTC
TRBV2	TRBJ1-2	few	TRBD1	CASSDSPNRGYGYTF	TGTGCCAGCAGCGATTCCCCCAACAGGGGCTATGGCTACACCTTC
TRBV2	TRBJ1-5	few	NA	CASSSQGYQPQHF	TGTGCCAGCAGTTCACAGGGATATCAGCCCCAGCATTTT
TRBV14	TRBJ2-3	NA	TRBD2	CASSQDRLAGGTDTQYF	TGTGCCAGCAGCCAAGACCGACTAGCGGGGGGCACAGATACGCAGTATTTT
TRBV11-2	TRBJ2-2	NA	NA	CASSLYGGRGASFSGELFF	TGTGCCAGCAGCTTATACGGGGGCAGGGGCGCAAGTTTCTCCGGGGAGCTGTTTTTT
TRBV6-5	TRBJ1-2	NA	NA	CASRAWAGGYTF	TGTGCCAGCAGGGCCTGGGCTGGGGGCTACACCTTC